This record concerns one T cell receptor beta chain sequence. The target antigen is unknown. The CDR3 covers 15 residues. V was shortened by 4 bases and J by 8 bases, with 18 bases between the two germline ends. Germline V lookup: CDR1 SGHRS, CDR2 YFSETQ. These data are taken from a study of T cells after yellow fever vaccination. In the study overall: Low-cell-number fractions were prepared with SMART-Seq v4 Ultra Low Input.

Study-wide results and caveats: High-abundance clonotypes from the bulk population could contaminate FACS-sorted repertoires. Subsequent booster samples again held most clones from primary vaccination (around 96% CD4, about 90% CD8).

Template switching with 5'RACE generated the TCR cDNA and added a universal primer site and UMIs. TCRdb reprocessed the 5' RACE reads with MiXCR, giving one entry per CDR3 protein. The data contain hundreds of thousands of distinct CDR3 sequences, 7.5% to 9% of them singletons. The sequenced sample was PBMCs, obtained on the day of the first yellow fever vaccination. The chain has TRBV5-1 and TRBJ2-2; the D gene is possibly TRBD1 (6 bases). The clonotype comes from a man younger than 35 who received the YFV17D yellow fever vaccine. The CDR3 DNA follows: TGCGCCAGCAGCCCGGCCTCCAGGGGCCAGGGGGAGCTGTTTTTT. It translates to CASSPASRGQGELFF.